This is a list of T cell receptor beta chains from one sample in a study of T cell repertoires in cytomegalovirus infection. Each CDR3 protein gets one entry after TCRdb re-called the reads with MiXCR. The data show approximately 990,000 distinct CDR3 sequences, roughly 30% seen once. Their cognate antigens are unknown. The input for sequencing was cultured CD8+ T cells from PBMCs, taken from culture after CMV antigen stimulation. Receptors originate from a human donor in good health (CMV status not recorded). Some clones in this sample may be carry-over from other donors' samples. Each CDR3 is given with its conserved first and last residue. Fields, in order: J gene, V gene, CDR3 protein.

>TRBJ2-3|TRBV5-6
CASSPGRAGGTHTQYF
>TRBJ2-1|TRBV27
CASSLSGGGTVEQFF
>TRBJ2-7|TRBV27
CASSLITGAEEQYF
>TRBJ1-5|TRBV27
CASRQGGQPQHF
>TRBJ1-1|TRBV6-6
CASSYPSSDTEAFF
>TRBJ2-7|TRBV5-5
CASSLDMGVRKSYEQYF
>TRBJ1-1|TRBV4-1
CASSQMGTEAFF
>TRBJ1-1|TRBV7-6
CASSPGTGGDSLRTNTEAFF
>TRBJ1-5|TRBV5-5
CASSLTAYQPQHF
>TRBJ2-2|TRBV10-2
CASSESGTGPNTGELFF
>TRBJ1-5|TRBV6-1
CASSERSGTQPQHF
>TRBJ2-5|TRBV7-6
CASSLDLAGPGETQYF
>TRBJ1-1|TRBV7-2
CASSLTNHRGLTEAFF
>TRBJ1-1|TRBV9
CASSASYKWNTEAFF
>TRBJ2-5|TRBV18
CASSLFPGQQETQYF
>TRBJ2-3|TRBV27
CASSSGTGGYTQYF
>TRBJ2-6|TRBV7-6
CASSFRGAGANVLTF
>TRBJ2-6|TRBV7-6
CASSTGLSGANVLTF
>TRBJ2-3|TRBV6-2/TRBV6-3
CASSYRQGITDTQYF
>TRBJ1-1|TRBV4-1
CASSQVRSTPQAFF
>TRBJ2-1|TRBV9
CASSAAGVPYNEQFF
>TRBJ2-1|TRBV27
CASSLETSGSYNEQFF
>TRBJ1-6|TRBV7-2
CASSLAFSGSGSPLHF
>TRBJ2-3|TRBV25-1
CASREKGQGPGDTQYF
>TRBJ2-1|TRBV7-8
CASSSLTSGGDNEQFF
>TRBJ1-5|TRBV7-6
CASSPRDYNQPQHF
>TRBJ2-2|TRBV19
CASSIAVTGDTGELFF
>TRBJ1-1|TRBV19
CASRSYTSTEAFF
>TRBJ1-5|TRBV19
CASSIGYSNQPQHF
>TRBJ2-1|TRBV5-6
CASTGSRDRGLNEQFF
>TRBJ2-5|TRBV7-9
CASSSLEYQETQYF
>TRBJ2-3|TRBV7-2
CASTSSDFYPDTQYF
>TRBJ2-1|TRBV27
CASSPPWTRGFNEQFF
>TRBJ2-7|TRBV19
CASSGRGSSSYEQYF
>TRBJ2-2|TRBV5-5
CASSLGEELFF
>TRBJ2-7|TRBV7-2
CASSFPTGAGEQYF
>TRBJ2-1|TRBV7-6
CASGLGDSYNEQFF
>TRBJ1-5|TRBV15
CATSSHGQGDNQPQHF
>TRBJ2-5|TRBV7-9
CASSLAGLAGAPYQETQYF
>TRBJ2-1|TRBV15
CATSRGLESASGGALVEQFF
>TRBJ1-5|TRBV5-5
CASSPVGNQPQHF
>TRBJ1-1|TRBV19
CASSIPGGATEAFF
>TRBJ2-5|TRBV7-9
CASSLSDSQETQYF
>TRBJ2-6|TRBV7-2
CASSLAGGPRDRGLGANVLTF
>TRBJ2-1|TRBV4-1
CASSQVGQGTYNEQFF
>TRBJ1-1|TRBV4-1
CASSQAGSMNTEAFF
>TRBJ1-6|TRBV6-6
CASSEMVSGYDSPLHF
>TRBJ2-1|TRBV4-1
CASSQDHRKYGGYSYNEQFF
>TRBJ2-7|TRBV27
CARTGQGAYEQYF
>TRBJ1-2|TRBV7-9
CASRPVLGGQGKNGYTF
>TRBJ2-5|TRBV28
CASSPRWGTGNQETQYF
>TRBJ1-2|TRBV7-6
CASSRVEGGLSGYTF
>TRBJ2-5|TRBV7-6
CASSYGQAAVQETQYF
>TRBJ1-2|TRBV27
CASSPWTGAIFGYTF
>TRBJ1-4|TRBV6-1
CASEGGYEKLFF